This T cell receptor beta chain is drawn from a study of T cell clones after liver transplantation. Germline values: CDR1 MNHEY, CDR2 SMNVEV (reference sequence). CDR3 length equals 13 residues. Deletions cut 2 bases from V and 12 bases from J, with 16 bases between. TCRdb's table, derived via immunoSEQ multiplex PCR, lists solely in-frame clones and lacks some. Here the sample spans approximately 22,000 clones, 90% to 95% being singletons. This clonotype was obtained from a human patient who received a liver transplant. Some T cells could come from the graft donor. The sequences come from CD8+ T cells from blood, collected less than 27 months after liver transplant. The chain uses TRBV27 and TRBJ1-1; D is uncertain. The CDR3 loop is CASSLNGLEDTFF. For the CDR3, the DNA is TGTGCCAGCAGTTTAAACGGGCTAGAGGATACTTTCTTT.